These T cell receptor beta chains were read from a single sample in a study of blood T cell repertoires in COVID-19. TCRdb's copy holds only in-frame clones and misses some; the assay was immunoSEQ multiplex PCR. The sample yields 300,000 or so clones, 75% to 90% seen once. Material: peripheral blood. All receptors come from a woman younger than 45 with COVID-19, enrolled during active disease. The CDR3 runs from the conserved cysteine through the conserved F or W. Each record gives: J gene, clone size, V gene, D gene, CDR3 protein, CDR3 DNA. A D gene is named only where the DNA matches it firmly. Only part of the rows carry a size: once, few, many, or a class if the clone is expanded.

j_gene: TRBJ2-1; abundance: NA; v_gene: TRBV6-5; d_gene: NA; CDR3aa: CASSEGGRTYNEQFF; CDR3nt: TGTGCCAGCAGCGAGGGAGGTAGGACCTACAATGAGCAGTTCTTC
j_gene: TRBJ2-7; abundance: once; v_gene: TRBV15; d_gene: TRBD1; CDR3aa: CATSGTGTGLDEQYF; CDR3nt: TGTGCCACCAGCGGGACCGGGACAGGTTTAGACGAGCAGTACTTC
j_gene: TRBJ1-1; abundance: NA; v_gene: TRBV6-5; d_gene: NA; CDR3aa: CASSPPEQGNTEAFF; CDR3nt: TGTGCCAGCAGTCCTCCCGAACAGGGGAACACTGAAGCTTTCTTT
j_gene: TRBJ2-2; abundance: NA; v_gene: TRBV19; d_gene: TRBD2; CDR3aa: CASRLAGGGGMTGELFF; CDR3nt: TGTGCCAGTAGGTTAGCGGGAGGTGGTGGTATGACCGGGGAGCTGTTTTTT
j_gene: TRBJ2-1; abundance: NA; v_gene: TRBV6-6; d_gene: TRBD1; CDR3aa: CASSYRTGDYEQFF; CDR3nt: TGTGCCAGCAGTTACCGGACAGGGGATTATGAGCAGTTCTTC
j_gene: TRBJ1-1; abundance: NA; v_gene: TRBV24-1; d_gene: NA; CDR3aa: CATSDLRGGNTEAFF; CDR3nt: TGTGCCACCAGTGATTTGCGGGGGGGGAACACTGAAGCTTTCTTT
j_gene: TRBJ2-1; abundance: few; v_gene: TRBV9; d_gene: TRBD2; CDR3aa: CASSAGTSLNNEQFF; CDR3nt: TGTGCCAGCAGCGCCGGGACTAGTCTTAACAATGAGCAGTTCTTC
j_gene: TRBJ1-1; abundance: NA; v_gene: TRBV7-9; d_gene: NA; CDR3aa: CASSLRTGFRTEAFF; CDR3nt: TGTGCCAGCAGCTTACGTACAGGGTTTCGGACTGAAGCTTTCTTT
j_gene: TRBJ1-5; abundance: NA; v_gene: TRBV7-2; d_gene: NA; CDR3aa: CASSLQSQAHQPQHF; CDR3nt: TGTGCCAGCAGCCTACAGTCACAAGCCCATCAGCCCCAGCATTTT
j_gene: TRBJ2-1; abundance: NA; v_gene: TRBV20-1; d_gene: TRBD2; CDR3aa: CSASVNRLAGAREQFF; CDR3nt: TGCAGTGCTAGTGTAAACAGACTAGCGGGAGCACGGGAGCAGTTCTTC
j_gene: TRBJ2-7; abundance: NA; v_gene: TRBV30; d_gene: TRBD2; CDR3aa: CAWTISWTSGSSYEQYF; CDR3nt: TGTGCCTGGACCATCTCCTGGACTAGCGGCAGCTCCTACGAGCAGTACTTC
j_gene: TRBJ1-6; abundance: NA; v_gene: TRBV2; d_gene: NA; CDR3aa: CACWTGLYNSPLHF; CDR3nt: TGTGCCTGCTGGACGGGACTTTATAATTCACCCCTCCACTTT
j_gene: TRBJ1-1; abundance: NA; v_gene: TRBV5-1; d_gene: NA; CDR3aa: CASSPQGGTEAFF; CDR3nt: TGCGCCAGCAGCCCACAAGGGGGCACTGAAGCTTTCTTT
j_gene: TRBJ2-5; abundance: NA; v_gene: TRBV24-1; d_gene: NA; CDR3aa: CATSDAGDGGETQYF; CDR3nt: TGTGCCACCAGTGACGCCGGCGACGGCGGGGAGACCCAGTACTTC
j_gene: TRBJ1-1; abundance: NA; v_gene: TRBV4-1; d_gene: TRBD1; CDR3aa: CASSHRQGLMNTEAFF; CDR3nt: TGCGCCAGCAGCCACCGACAGGGTCTCATGAACACTGAAGCTTTCTTT
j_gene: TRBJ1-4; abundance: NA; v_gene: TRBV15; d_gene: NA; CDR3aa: CATSEGSDSREKLFF; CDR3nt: TGTGCCACCAGTGAGGGCAGTGACTCGCGGGAAAAACTGTTTTTT
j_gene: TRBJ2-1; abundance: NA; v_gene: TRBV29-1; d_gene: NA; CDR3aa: CSVERGSSSYNEQFF; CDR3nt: TGCAGCGTTGAAAGGGGCTCGAGCTCCTACAATGAGCAGTTCTTC
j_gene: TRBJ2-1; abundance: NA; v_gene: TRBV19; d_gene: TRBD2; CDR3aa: CASSSTSGAYNEQFF; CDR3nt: TGTGCCAGTAGTTCGACTAGCGGGGCCTACAATGAGCAGTTCTTC
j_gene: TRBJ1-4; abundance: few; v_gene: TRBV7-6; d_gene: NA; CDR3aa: CASSLQQPRGNEKLFF; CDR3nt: TGTGCCAGCAGCTTACAACAGCCCCGGGGTAATGAAAAACTGTTTTTT
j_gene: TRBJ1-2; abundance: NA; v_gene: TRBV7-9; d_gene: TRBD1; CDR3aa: CASSLGGQGADGYTF; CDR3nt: TGTGCCAGCAGCTTAGGGGGACAGGGGGCCGATGGCTACACCTTC